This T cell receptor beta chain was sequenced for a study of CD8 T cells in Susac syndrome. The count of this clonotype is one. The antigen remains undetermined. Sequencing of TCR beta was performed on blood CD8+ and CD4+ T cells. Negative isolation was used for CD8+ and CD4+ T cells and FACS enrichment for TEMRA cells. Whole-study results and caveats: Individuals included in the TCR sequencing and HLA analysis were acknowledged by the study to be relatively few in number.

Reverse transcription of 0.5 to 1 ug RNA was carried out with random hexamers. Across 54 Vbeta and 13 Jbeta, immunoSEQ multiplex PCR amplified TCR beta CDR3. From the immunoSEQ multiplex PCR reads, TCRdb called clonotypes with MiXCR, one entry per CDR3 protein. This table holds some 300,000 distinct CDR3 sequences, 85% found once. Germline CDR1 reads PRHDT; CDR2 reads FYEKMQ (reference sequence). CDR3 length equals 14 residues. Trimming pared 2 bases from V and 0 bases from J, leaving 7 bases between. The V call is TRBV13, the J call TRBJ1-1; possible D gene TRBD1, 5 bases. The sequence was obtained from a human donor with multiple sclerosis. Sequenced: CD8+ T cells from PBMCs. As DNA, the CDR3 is TGTGCCAGCAGCTTAAGAGGGGTGAACACTGAAGCTTTCTTT. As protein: CASSLRGVNTEAFF.